One TCR beta chain is described in this entry. Antigen unknown. The germline CDR1 and CDR2 sequences are SGHAT and FQNNGV. The junction had 2 bases not matched to a gene; V was cut back by 4 bases and J by 0 bases. CDR3 length: 15 residues. Those patients with uncontrolled infection, other autoimmune disease, pregnancy or lactation were excluded. The sample comes from a study of T cells in Graves' hyperthyroidism and ophthalmopathy. What was amplified from RNA transcripts were TCR beta CDR3 regions. An initial round of RT-PCR targeting the TCR CDR3 relied on the HTBI primer set. TCRdb fed the multiplex PCR reads into MiXCR, producing one record per CDR3 protein. The repertoire holds around 600,000 distinct CDR3 sequences, with 13% to 15% as singletons. Study observations and caveats: Most clonotypes expanded in the thyroid (above 0.001) were also present in blood. A model built on 13 V-J features separated ophthalmopathy from stable hyperthyroidism.

This clonotype was obtained from a woman aged 18 to 35 with Graves' ophthalmopathy. The chain couples TRBV11-2 to TRBJ1-1, with 10 bases lining up with TRBD1. The sample was blood. The CDR3 here is CASSSGTGVNTEAFF. The CDR3 DNA follows: TGTGCCAGCAGCTCGGGGACAGGGGTGAACACTGAAGCTTTCTTT.